One and the same sample provided the 17 T cell receptor beta chains below, sequenced in a study of tissue T cells after allogeneic stem cell transplantation. Time point meaning: mouse harvest day 7 after allogeneic transplant. Mouse grafts combined 10^7 T-cell-depleted bone marrow cells with 10^6 splenic CD5+ T cells. Using immunoSEQ multiplex PCR, the repertoire was profiled, and TCRdb retains in-frame clones only, with some absent. The data show about 5,800 clones, 46% seen once. The sequencing input was skin. The receptors come from a female BALB/c mouse given C57BL/6 T cells with graft-versus-host disease after an allogeneic hematopoietic cell transplant.

This clone was seen more than once but under ten times. Any gene name here is a mouse gene name. The CDR3 end falls 1 residue outside the read, so it is completed with the germline J gene. This rearrangement joins TRBV13-3 to TRBJ2-3, with TRBD1 matching 8 bases. The trim removed 2 bases at V and 1 base at J, leaving 6 bases unmatched. Per the germline V gene, CDR1 is NNHDY and CDR2 is SYVADS. This CDR3 contains 16 residues. The sequenced part of the CDR3 DNA is TGTGCCAGCAGTGAGTCAGGGGGCGAGGGTGCAGAAACGCTGTAT. It specifies CASSESGGEGAETLY. The entire CDR3 protein reads CASSESGGEGAETLYF.

Concerning this clone itself: Genes and germline come from the mouse. Coverage ceases 1 residue before the CDR3 finishes, and the germline J gene fills in the end. V and J are TRBV19 and TRBJ1-3; possible D gene TRBD1, 6 bases. V gave up 4 bases and J gave up 5 bases, with 10 bases separating them. The germline V gene has CDR1 FNHDT and CDR2 SITEND (reference sequence). The CDR3 has 13 amino acids. The CDR3 region is CASSPGTRNTLYF. The part of the CDR3 DNA that was read is TGTGCCAGCAGTCCAGGGACAAGAAATACGCTCTAT. Full variable domain (missing parts from reference TRBV19 and TRBJ1-3): GGIITQTPKFLIGQEGQKLTLKCQQNFNHDTMYWYRQDSGKGLRLIYYSITENDLQKGDLSEGYDASREKKSSFSLTVTSAQKNEMAVFLCASSPGTRNTLYFGEGSRLIVV.

This clone was observed once. These gene names are mouse names. With the read ending 1 residue before the CDR3 end, the germline J gene is used to fill in that end. V usage is TRBV26 and J usage is TRBJ2-5; a possible D gene is TRBD2 (7 bases). V dropped 2 bases and J dropped 5 bases, with 14 bases sitting between them. The CDR3 sequence is 15 residues long. In germline, CDR1 is KGHPV, CDR2 FQNQEV (reference sequence). The sequenced CDR3 bases are TGTGCCAGCAGTCTGATTGGGGGGCGCGGAGACACCCAGTAC. Protein: CASSLIGGRGDTQY. The whole CDR3 sequence reads CASSLIGGRGDTQYF.

Concerning this clone: Here the gene names and germline are mouse. The sequenced fragment ends 1 residue before the CDR3 boundary, so the rest is inferred from the germline J gene. The chain joins TRBV15 to TRBJ2-2; D not resolved. Trimming removed 6 bases from V and 0 bases from J, with 8 bases in between. CDR3 length: 14 residues. Germline CDR1 SGHND, CDR2 FRSKSL. The CDR3 loop reads CASSPAANTGQLYF. The CDR3 DNA, read in part, is TGTGCCAGCAGCCCAGCTGCAAACACCGGGCAGCTCTAC.

In this sample, this clone is medium-sized. Genes and germline come from the mouse. The read halts 1 residue ahead of the CDR3 end, with the missing end drawn from the germline J gene. The chain uses TRBV15 and TRBJ2-7; 10 nucleotides agree with TRBD2. With V trimmed by 3 bases and J by 4 bases, 3 bases remained unmatched. The CDR3 is 14 residues long. Germline V lookup: CDR1 SGHND, CDR2 FRSKSL. The part of the CDR3 DNA that was read is TGTGCCAGCAGTTTCTCTGGGGGGGCTTATGAACAGTAC. Its protein is CASSFSGGAYEQY. The CDR3, in full, reads CASSFSGGAYEQYF.

The table lists this clone with a few counts. Gene names are the mouse ones. The read ends 1 residue early relative to the CDR3; the germline J gene fills the gap. At the DNA level, this CDR3 is encoded by other sequences in the same sample as well. The rearrangement joins TRBV26 to TRBJ2-5; possibly TRBD1 for D (6 bases). The CDR3 covers 12 residues. The V gene lost 3 bases and the J gene lost 6 bases, with 7 bases spanning the gap. Germline CDR1 KGHPV, CDR2 FQNQEV (reference sequence). The CDR3 DNA, read in part, is TGTGCCAGCAGTCTACAGGGTGACACCCAGTAC. Protein sequence: CASSLQGDTQY. The whole CDR3 sequence is CASSLQGDTQYF.

About this clone itself: Gene names refer to mouse genes. The read terminates 1 residue before the CDR3 end, so the remaining end is supplied by the germline J gene. The chain combines TRBV3 with TRBJ2-3, with a weak D call TRBD2 (6 bases). The germline gives CDR1 SNHLY, CDR2 FYNGKV (reference sequence). CDR3 length: 14 amino acids. Trimming stripped 5 bases from V and 0 bases from J, with 9 bases between. This CDR3 is CASSPLGSAETLYF. The sequenced part of the CDR3 DNA is TGTGCCAGCAGCCCACTGGGTAGTGCAGAAACGCTGTAT.

A remark on this clone: Germline and genes here are mouse. The CDR3 end lies 1 residue beyond the end of the read and is filled in from the germline J gene. The chain carries TRBV1 and TRBJ2-1; D is uncertain. V shed 1 base and J shed 2 bases, with 6 bases lying between them. Germline CDR1 is NSQYPW and CDR2 is LRSPGD (reference sequence). The CDR3 loop spans 14 amino acids. Here the CDR3 reads CTCSAGQYYAEQFF. CDR3 DNA (partial): TGCACCTGCAGTGCAGGGCAGTACTATGCTGAGCAGTTC.

As for this clone: Mouse gene names and germline throughout. The read gets to within 1 residue of the CDR3 end, and the germline J gene fills in the rest. V gene TRBV12-2 combines with J gene TRBJ1-6; possible D gene TRBD1, 6 bases. TRBJ1-6 is known as an ORF, though its function is uncertain. Germline V CDR1 and CDR2: SGHLS, HYDKME. CDR3 length: 14 amino acids. V lost 0 bases and J 10 bases, leaving 12 bases between the germline ends. The part of the CDR3 DNA that was read is TGTGCCAGCTCTCTCGGGGACATTGGCTCGCCCCTCTAC. Translation gives CASSLGDIGSPLY. The entire CDR3 protein is CASSLGDIGSPLYF.

This clone qualifies as medium-sized. These gene names are mouse names. The sequenced fragment ends 1 residue before the CDR3 boundary, so the rest is inferred from the germline J gene. V gene TRBV26 combines with J gene TRBJ2-2; 7 nucleotides match TRBD1. The V gene's germline CDR1 is KGHPV and CDR2 FQNQEV (reference sequence). The CDR3 runs 14 residues. J gave up 3 bases and V 5 bases, and 3 bases lay outside the gene matches. The CDR3: CASSYRGDTGQLYF. CDR3 DNA, as far as it was read: TGTGCCAGCAGTTACAGGGGTGACACCGGGCAGCTCTAC.

On this clone itself: The gene names here belong to mouse. The missing CDR3 end, 1 residue past where the read stops, is filled in from the germline J gene. Other DNA sequences in the same sample also yield this CDR3. The rearrangement joins TRBV26 to TRBJ1-4; no clear D. V gave up 3 bases and J gave up 0 bases, with 5 bases separating them. The germline CDR1 and CDR2 sequences are KGHPV and FQNQEV (reference sequence). This CDR3 region has 14 residues. The sequenced part of the CDR3 DNA is TGTGCCAGCAGTCTCTCAATTTCCAACGAAAGATTATTT. Protein product: CASSLSISNERLF. From start to end, the CDR3 is CASSLSISNERLFF.

This clone was detected only a few times. These gene names are mouse names. Read sequence stops 1 residue before the CDR3 end, and the germline J gene provides the missing end. The chain couples TRBV26 to TRBJ2-3; possibly TRBD1 for D (6 bases). The CDR3 has 13 amino acids. The germline V gene has CDR1 KGHPV and CDR2 FQNQEV (reference sequence). The V and J ends lost 3 bases and 4 bases respectively, with 8 bases between them. The CDR3 here is CASSLGTTETLYF. CDR3 DNA, as far as it was read: TGTGCCAGCAGTCTCGGGACAACAGAAACGCTGTAT.

As concerns this clone: Mouse names are used for the genes. The CDR3 is cut off 1 residue early in the read; its end comes from the germline J gene. The rearrangement joins TRBV26 to TRBJ2-2; 14 bases are a match to TRBD2. This CDR3 is 17 amino acids long. Germline V gene sequence: CDR1 KGHPV, CDR2 FQNQEV (reference sequence). J was trimmed by 3 bases and V by 5 bases; bases with no gene match: 5. The sequenced part of the CDR3 DNA is TGTGCCAGCAGTGGGGACTGGGGGGGCGCGGACACCGGGCAGCTCTAC. Its translation is CASSGDWGGADTGQLY. The entire CDR3 reads CASSGDWGGADTGQLYF. Looking up the rest from reference TRBV26 and TRBJ2-2 gives the full variable domain: NSKVIQTPRYLVKGQGQKAKMRCIPEKGHPVVFWYQQNKNNEFKFLINFQNQEVLQQIDMTEKRFSAECPSNSPCSLEIQSSEAGDSALYLCASSGDWGGADTGQLYFGEGSKLTVL.

About this clone: Genes and germline come from the mouse. The read halts 1 residue ahead of the CDR3 end, with the missing end drawn from the germline J gene. The chain recombines TRBV4 with TRBJ1-2; 9 bases fit TRBD1. After removal of 6 bases from V and 2 bases from J, the junction contained 1 base not matched to a gene. This CDR3 has 13 residues. Germline CDR1 reads LGHDT; CDR2 reads YNNKQL (reference sequence). The chain's CDR3 is CASRDRGNSDYTF. CDR3 bases read: TGTGCCAGCAGAGACAGGGGGAACTCCGACTACACC.

This clone was recorded a few times. Gene names are the mouse ones. Sequencing ends 1 residue short of the CDR3 end; the germline J gene provides the rest. This sequence joins TRBV29 and TRBJ2-7; D uncertain. Trimming shortened V by 2 bases and J by 6 bases, and 5 bases separated the two germline ends. This CDR3 comprises 11 residues. Germline lookup yields CDR1 MSHET and CDR2 SYDVDS. CDR3 loop: CASSLGVEQYF. The DNA read from the CDR3 is TGTGCTAGCAGTTTAGGGGTTGAACAGTAC.

Regarding this clone: Germline and genes here are mouse. The sequenced part of the CDR3 DNA is TGTGCTAGCAGTTTAGGGGGGACCGGGCAGCTCTAC. It yields the protein CASSLGGTGQLY. The CDR3, in full, reads CASSLGGTGQLYF. V is TRBV29 and J is TRBJ2-2, with D possibly being TRBD2 (6 bases). The read ends 1 residue before the CDR3 terminus; that terminus is restored from the germline J gene. The CDR3 sequence is 13 residues long. V gave up 2 bases and J gave up 5 bases, with 6 bases separating them. Germline-derived CDR1 and CDR2 are MSHET and SYDVDS. The full variable domain, completed using reference TRBV29 and TRBJ2-2, is DMKVTQMPRYLIKRMGENVLLECGQDMSHETMYWYRQDPGLGLQLIYISYDVDSNSEGDIPKGYRVSRKKREHFSLILDSAKTNQTSVYFCASSLGGTGQLYFGEGSKLTVL.

On this clone itself: Here the gene names and germline are mouse. Read coverage stops 1 residue before the CDR3 terminus; the germline J gene supplies the remainder. This chain joins TRBV26 and TRBJ2-7, with 11 bases fitting TRBD2. The CDR3 has 14 residues. In germline, CDR1 is KGHPV, CDR2 FQNQEV (reference sequence). V shed 4 bases, J shed 3 bases, and the junction held 2 bases outside the gene matches. The CDR3 loop reads CASSPGLGVYEQYF. Incomplete CDR3 DNA: TGTGCCAGCAGTCCGGGACTGGGGGTCTATGAACAGTAC.